The source of this T cell receptor beta chain is a study of blood T cell repertoires in COVID-19. A single count supports this clone. Profiled with immunoSEQ multiplex PCR; TCRdb holds only in-frame clones, not every one. The sample carries some 45,000 clones, about 83% recorded once. Germline V CDR1 and CDR2: MNHEY, SVGAGI. This CDR3 is 14 amino acids long. J lost 7 bases, V lost 6 bases, and 5 bases had no gene match. Input material: peripheral blood. The chain employs TRBV6-5 and TRBJ1-5; 11 positions agree with TRBD1. The clonotype comes from a man older than 75 in a cohort sampled during active COVID-19. CDR3 sequence reads: CASRDRGPGQPQHF. For the CDR3, the DNA is TGTGCCAGCAGGGACAGGGGGCCGGGGCAGCCCCAGCATTTT.